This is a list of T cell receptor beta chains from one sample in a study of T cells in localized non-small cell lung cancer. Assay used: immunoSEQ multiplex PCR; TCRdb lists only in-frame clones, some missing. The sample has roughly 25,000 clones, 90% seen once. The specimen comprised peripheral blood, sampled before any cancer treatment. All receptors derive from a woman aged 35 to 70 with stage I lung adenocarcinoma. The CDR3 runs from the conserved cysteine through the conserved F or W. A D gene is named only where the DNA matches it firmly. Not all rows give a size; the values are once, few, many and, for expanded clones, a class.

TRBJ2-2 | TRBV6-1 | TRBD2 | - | TGTGCCAGCAGTGAAAGCGGGGTGAACACCGGGGAGCTGTTTTTT | CASSESGVNTGELFF
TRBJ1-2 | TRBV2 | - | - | TGTGCCAGCAGTGAAAGACAGACGGGGCCGTCCAGGTACTATGGCTACACCTTC | CASSERQTGPSRYYGYTF
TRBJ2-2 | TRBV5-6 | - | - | TGTGCCAGCAGCTTTTTCGGCAGGGCGAACACCGGGGAGCTGTTTTTT | CASSFFGRANTGELFF
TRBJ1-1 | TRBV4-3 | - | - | TGCGCCAGCAGCCAAGATCCTAGAGAGGGATCGAACACTGAAGCTTTCTTT | CASSQDPREGSNTEAFF
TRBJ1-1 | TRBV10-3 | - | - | TGTGCCATCAGTGAGTCGGTACCGGTGAACACTGAAGCTTTCTTT | CAISESVPVNTEAFF
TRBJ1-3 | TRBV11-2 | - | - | TGTGCCAGCAGCTTAGGACGGTTAGGAAACACCATATATTTT | CASSLGRLGNTIYF
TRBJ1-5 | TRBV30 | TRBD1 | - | TGTGCCTGGGGCACAGGGGGCTTTCAGCCCCAGCATTTT | CAWGTGGFQPQHF
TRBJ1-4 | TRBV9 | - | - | TGTGCCAGCAGCTTACGGTCCGACCTACCTAATGAAAAACTGTTTTTT | CASSLRSDLPNEKLFF
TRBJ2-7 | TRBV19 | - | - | TGTGCCAGTAGTATAGGCTCATGGGGCGAGCAGTACTTC | CASSIGSWGEQYF
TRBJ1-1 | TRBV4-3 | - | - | TGCGCCAGCAGCCAAGACAAAGGAACTGAAGCTTTCTTT | CASSQDKGTEAFF
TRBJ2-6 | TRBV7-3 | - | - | TGTGCCAGCAGTTCAGACAGCTCTGGGGCCAACGTCCTGACTTTC | CASSSDSSGANVLTF
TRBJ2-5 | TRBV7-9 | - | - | TGTGCCAGCAGCCAGGCCCTCCACAGGGAGAGGGTGAAAGAGACCCAGTACTTC | CASSQALHRERVKETQYF
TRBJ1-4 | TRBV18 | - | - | TGTGCCAGCTCCCCCGAAACGACTGTTGAAAAACTGTTTTTT | CASSPETTVEKLFF
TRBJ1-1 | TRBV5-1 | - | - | TGCGCCAGCAGCTTGAGTGGGGCAGGACGGGAAGCTTTCTTT | CASSLSGAGREAFF
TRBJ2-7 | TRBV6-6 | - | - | TGTGCCAGCAGCATCCTCGACGAGCAGTACTTC | CASSILDEQYF
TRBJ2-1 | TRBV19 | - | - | TGTGCCAGTAGTACCCCGGGACTCTCCTACAATGAGCAGTTCTTC | CASSTPGLSYNEQFF
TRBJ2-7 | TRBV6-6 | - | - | TGTGCCAGCACTATGGGGACGTCGGAGGGTTACGAGCAGTACTTC | CASTMGTSEGYEQYF
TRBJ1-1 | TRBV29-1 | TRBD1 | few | TGCAGCGTTGAAGTGGAGGGGGCTACTGAAGCTTTCTTT | CSVEVEGATEAFF
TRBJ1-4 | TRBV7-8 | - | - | TGTGCCAGCAGCCCCAGACAAACTAATGAAAAACTGTTTTTT | CASSPRQTNEKLFF
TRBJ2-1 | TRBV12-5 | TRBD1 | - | TGTGCTAGTGGAAGGGACAGCAACAATGAGCAGTTCTTC | CASGRDSNNEQFF
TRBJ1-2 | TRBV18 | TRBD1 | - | TGTGCCAGCTCACCACAGGGACAGGGTCCGAATGGCTACACCTTC | CASSPQGQGPNGYTF
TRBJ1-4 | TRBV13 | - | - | TGTGCCAGCAGCTTAGGCCTAGGGGGAATGGAAAAACTGTTTTTT | CASSLGLGGMEKLFF
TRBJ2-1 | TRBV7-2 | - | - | TGTGCCAGCAGCTTAGGAGGGGGGCCGGGATACAATGAGCAGTTCTTC | CASSLGGGPGYNEQFF
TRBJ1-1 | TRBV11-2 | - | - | TGTGCCAGCAGCTCTGAGACAATGAACACTGAAGCTTTCTTT | CASSSETMNTEAFF
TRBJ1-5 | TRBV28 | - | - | TGTGCCAGCAGAGGGGGGGGGAGTCAGCCCCAGCATTTT | CASRGGGSQPQHF
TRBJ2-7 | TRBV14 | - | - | TGTGCCAGCAGCCACTCGGCAGGGTACGAGCAGTACTTC | CASSHSAGYEQYF
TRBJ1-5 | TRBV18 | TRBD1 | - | TGTGCCAGCTCGCCTACCTCAGGGGGCCGCAATCAGCCCCAGCATTTT | CASSPTSGGRNQPQHF
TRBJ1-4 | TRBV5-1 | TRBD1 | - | TGCGCCAGCAGCCCTAACCCGGGACAGGGGAATGAAAAACTGTTTTTT | CASSPNPGQGNEKLFF
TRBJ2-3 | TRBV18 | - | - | TGTGCCAGCCTAGACAGGCTCGACACAGATACGCAGTATTTT | CASLDRLDTDTQYF
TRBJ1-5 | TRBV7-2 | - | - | TGTGCCAGCAGCCGCTCCCCTGGGGATCAGCCCCAGCATTTT | CASSRSPGDQPQHF
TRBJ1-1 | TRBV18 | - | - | TGTGCCAGCTCACTTGGACCGAACACTGAAGCTTTCTTT | CASSLGPNTEAFF
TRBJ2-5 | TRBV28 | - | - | TGTGCCAGCAGTTTGGGCGGGGCCGGCCAAGAGACCCAGTACTTC | CASSLGGAGQETQYF